This T cell receptor (beta chain) is drawn from a study of OX40 agonist ivuxolimab in advanced cancers. Germline V gives CDR1 SNHLY, CDR2 FYNNEI. The CDR3 sequence is 14 residues long. V shed 5 bases and J 5 bases; nucleotides not matched to a gene: 7. Sequencing was performed with immunoSEQ multiplex PCR; in TCRdb, only in-frame clones are kept and a portion is missing. The table records roughly 73,000 clones, 85% to 90% of them present only once. Details on this clone: Its antigen is as yet unknown.

Broader study findings: The study found that CD8+ T cells averaged more expanded clones than CD4+. Some nonresponders also had low normalized T-cell clonal expansion. The CD4+ and CD8+ T cells in the blood had expanded clonally by week 6 at 0.1 to 3.0 mg/kg.

This sequence was found in an adult with an advanced solid tumor such as melanoma, head and neck, liver or kidney cancer. Sample: CD4+ or CD8+ T cells sorted from blood, taken in a trial of the OX40 agonist ivuxolimab. This sequence joins TRBV2 and TRBJ2-5, with 8 bases that match TRBD1. CDR3 nucleotides: TGTGCCAGCAGTCAGGACAGGGTTGAGGAGACCCAGTACTTC. Translated: CASSQDRVEETQYF.